Each of the 15 T cell receptor beta chains below was sequenced from the same sample in a study of shared clonotypes between healthy human individuals. TCRdb's table, derived via immunoSEQ multiplex PCR, lists solely in-frame clones and lacks some. The data hold hundreds of thousands of clones, with about 98% observed a single time. The naive CD8 subset, CD45RO-negative cells positively selected for CCR7, excluded terminally differentiated effector memory CD45RA+ cells. The sample taken for sequencing was naive CD8+ T cells sorted from blood. The receptors shown here come from a man aged 30 to 45 in good health.

V gene TRBV21-1 combines with J gene TRBJ2-4; the DNA was not compared with TRBD1, the D call given in the table. TRBV21-1 is a pseudogene. The CDR3 loop spans 20 amino acids. This chain's CDR3 is CASSKDPGQGMVLAKNIQYF. The CDR3 DNA reads as TGTGCCAGCAGCAAAGATCCGGGACAGGGGATGGTATTAGCCAAAAACATTCAGTACTTC.

The genes are TRBV11-2 and TRBJ1-5, with a possible D match to TRBD1 (5 bases). From germline, CDR1 is SGHAT and CDR2 FQNNGV. The CDR3 spans 15 residues. Trimming pared 0 bases from V and 5 bases from J, leaving 11 bases between. CDR3 loop: CASSLDARQYQPQHF. CDR3 sequence (DNA): TGTGCCAGCAGCTTAGATGCGAGACAGTATCAGCCCCAGCATTTT.

Worth noting for this clone: A junction boundary mismatches the germline segment, possibly from a read error. The V call is TRBV14, the J call TRBJ2-7; D might be TRBD2 (5 bases). In germline, CDR1 is SGHDN, CDR2 FVKESK. The length of the CDR3 is 15 residues. CDR3 DNA: TGTGCCAGCAGCAAAGAGGGCCTTTCCTCCTACGAGCAGTACTTC. It is translated as CASSKEGLSSYEQYF.

The chain has TRBV11-2 and TRBJ2-7; TRBD2 aligns across 7 bases. Germline CDR1 SGHAT, CDR2 FQNNGV. CDR3 size: 15 residues. Germline trimming cut 0 bases from V and 4 bases from J; bases unmatched to any gene: 6. This CDR3 is CASSLDPSGGYEQYF. CDR3 sequence (DNA): TGTGCCAGCAGCTTAGATCCTAGCGGAGGGTACGAGCAGTACTTC.

This clone has just one count. The chain couples TRBV4-3 to TRBJ2-3, with TRBD2 identical over 13 bases. Per the germline V gene, CDR1 is LGHNA and CDR2 is YSLEER. The CDR3 has 17 amino acids. Germline trimming cut 2 bases from V and 4 bases from J; bases unmatched to any gene: 6. The CDR3 loop reads CASSQWTSGRDSDTQYF. The CDR3, as DNA: TGCGCCAGCAGCCAATGGACTAGCGGGAGAGACTCAGATACGCAGTATTTT.

CDR3 protein: CASSSSAGRTGEQFF. The DNA for the CDR3 is TGTGCCAGCAGTTCCTCAGCGGGACGAACGGGTGAGCAGTTCTTC. The chain recombines TRBV27 with TRBJ2-1, with TRBD2 matching 7 bases. J lost 9 bases, V lost 4 bases, and 12 bases had no gene match. Per germline, CDR1 MNHEY and CDR2 SMNVEV (reference sequence). This CDR3 is 15 amino acids long.

The chain has TRBV2 and TRBJ1-2; TRBD1 agrees at 9 bases. Germline CDR1 reads SNHLY; CDR2 reads FYNNEI. This CDR3 has 16 residues. Unmatched junction bases numbered 10, after V lost 4 bases and J lost 4 bases. DNA of the CDR3: TGTGCCAGCAGTGGGGGATCAGGACAGGGGCCCTATGGCTACACCTTC. Amino acid sequence: CASSGGSGQGPYGYTF.

The chain joins TRBV19 to TRBJ2-1; 16 bases agree with TRBD2. The CDR3 covers 19 residues. The germline CDR1 and CDR2 sequences are LNHDA and SQIVND (reference sequence). Trimming cost V 7 bases and J 1 base; bases outside gene matches: 10. The CDR3 sequence is CASTQLGLAGGPSYNEQFF. In DNA, the CDR3 is TGTGCCAGTACTCAACTGGGACTAGCGGGAGGGCCTTCCTACAATGAGCAGTTCTTC.

V and J are TRBV27 and TRBJ2-7; TRBD2 matches 9 bases. V gave up 3 bases and J gave up 3 bases; unmatched junction bases: 3. This CDR3 is built from 14 residues. Germline loops: CDR1 MNHEY, CDR2 SMNVEV (reference sequence). As DNA, the CDR3 is TGTGCCAGCAGTTTGGCGGGAGGGTACTACGAGCAGTACTTC. It yields the protein CASSLAGGYYEQYF.

The chain uses TRBV29-1 and TRBJ2-3; tentatively, D is TRBD2 (6 bases). This CDR3 contains 16 residues. The germline V gene has CDR1 SQVTM and CDR2 ANQGSEA. Trimming shortened V by 1 base and J by 2 bases, and 16 bases separated the two germline ends. CDR3 coding DNA: TGCAGCGTTGAAGGCGGGATGACGATCTCCACAGATACGCAGTATTTT. This sequence encodes CSVEGGMTISTDTQYF.

The chain links TRBV27 to TRBJ2-7; D remains unclear. The CDR3 is made up of 15 amino acids. The V and J ends lost 0 bases and 0 bases respectively, with 9 bases between them. Germline V gives CDR1 MNHEY, CDR2 SMNVEV (reference sequence). The CDR3 protein is CASSLSRSPSYEQYF. CDR3 nucleotide sequence: TGTGCCAGCAGTTTATCGAGGTCCCCCTCCTACGAGCAGTACTTC.

The chain carries TRBV28 and TRBJ2-3; D gene uncertain. CDR1 is MDHEN and CDR2 is SYDVKM in the germline V gene. The germline V and J ends were trimmed by 5 bases and 0 bases, with 15 bases remaining between them. This CDR3 is 16 amino acids long. CDR3 sequence (DNA): TGTGCCAGCAGTCCTAGGTCCGGCCGAAGCACAGATACGCAGTATTTT. Its translation: CASSPRSGRSTDTQYF. Full variable domain (rest looked up from reference TRBV28 and TRBJ2-3): DVKVTQSSRYLVKRTGEKVFLECVQDMDHENMFWYRQDPGLGLRLIYFSYDVKMKEKGDIPEGYSVSREKKERFSLILESASTNQTSMYLCASSPRSGRSTDTQYFGPGTRLTVL.

The chain recombines TRBV6-6 with TRBJ1-1; unclear D gene. Looked up from germline, CDR1 is MNHNY and CDR2 is SVGAGI (reference sequence). This CDR3 is 13 amino acids long. Between the trimmed V and J ends, which lost 2 bases and 8 bases, there was a span of 12 bases. CDR3 nucleotide sequence: TGTGCCAGCAGTTACCCGCCCGAGCTAGAAGCTTTCTTT. Translated, it gives CASSYPPELEAFF.

This chain uses TRBV28 with TRBJ2-1, with 10 bases fitting TRBD2. The V and J ends lost 7 bases and 4 bases, in that order; junction bases with no gene match: 7. The germline V gene has CDR1 MDHEN and CDR2 SYDVKM. This CDR3 is 15 amino acids long. CDR3 amino acids: CASTSSGRVYNEQFF. CDR3 nucleotide sequence: TGTGCCAGCACCTCGAGCGGGAGGGTTTACAATGAGCAGTTCTTC.

This chain connects TRBV9 to TRBJ2-3; D remains ambiguous. The CDR3 extends over 14 amino acids. CDR1 is SGDLS, CDR2 YYNGEE, per germline. V lost 0 bases to trimming and J lost 1 base, with 6 bases between them. The DNA for the CDR3 is TGTGCCAGCAGCGTAGATAGGGGCACAGATACGCAGTATTTT. This encodes CASSVDRGTDTQYF.